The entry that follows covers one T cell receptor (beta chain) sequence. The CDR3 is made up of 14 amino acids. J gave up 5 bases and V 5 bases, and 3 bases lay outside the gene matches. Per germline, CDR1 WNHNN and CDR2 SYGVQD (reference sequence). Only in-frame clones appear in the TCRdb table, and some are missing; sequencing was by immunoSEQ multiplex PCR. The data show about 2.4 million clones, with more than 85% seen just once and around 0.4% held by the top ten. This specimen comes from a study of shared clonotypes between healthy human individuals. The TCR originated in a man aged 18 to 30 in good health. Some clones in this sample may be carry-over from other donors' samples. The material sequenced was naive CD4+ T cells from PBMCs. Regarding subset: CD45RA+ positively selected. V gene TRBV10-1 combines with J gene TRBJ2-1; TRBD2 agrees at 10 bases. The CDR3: CASSQLAGHNEQFF. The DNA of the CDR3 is TGCGCCAGCAGTCAACTAGCGGGACACAATGAGCAGTTCTTC.